This is a list of T cell receptor beta chains from one sample in a study of blood T cell repertoires in COVID-19. TCRdb's table, derived via immunoSEQ multiplex PCR, lists solely in-frame clones and lacks some. The profile covers around 260,000 clones, with around four fifths appearing a single time and around 4.5% taken by the ten largest. The sample was peripheral blood. Receptors were obtained from a man in his fifties or sixties who had recovered from COVID-19. Each CDR3 is given with its conserved first and last residue. A D gene is named only where the DNA matches it firmly. Where a row states a size, it is once, few, many or the class of an expanded clone; other rows omit it.

len: 14; v_gene: TRBV5-1; abundance: NA; j_gene: TRBJ2-3; d_gene: NA; CDR3aa: CASSYGGLSDTQYF; CDR3nt: TGCGCCAGCAGTTATGGTGGGCTTTCAGATACGCAGTATTTT
len: 18; v_gene: TRBV3-1/TRBV3-2; abundance: NA; j_gene: TRBJ1-2; d_gene: NA; CDR3aa: CASSQAFSYPYSFYGYTF; CDR3nt: TGTGCCAGCAGCCAAGCATTTAGCTACCCCTATTCTTTCTATGGCTACACCTTC
len: 12; v_gene: TRBV10-2; abundance: once; j_gene: TRBJ2-1; d_gene: NA; CDR3aa: CASSEYSNEQFF; CDR3nt: TGCGCCAGCAGTGAGTACAGCAATGAGCAGTTCTTC
len: 15; v_gene: TRBV5-1; abundance: NA; j_gene: TRBJ2-5; d_gene: NA; CDR3aa: CASSSQGGNTETQYF; CDR3nt: TGCGCCAGCAGCTCCCAAGGGGGAAATACAGAGACCCAGTACTTC
len: 15; v_gene: TRBV7-9; abundance: NA; j_gene: TRBJ2-1; d_gene: TRBD2; CDR3aa: CASSSFSGGANEQFF; CDR3nt: TGTGCCAGCAGCTCATTTAGCGGGGGTGCGAATGAGCAGTTCTTC
len: 16; v_gene: TRBV4-2; abundance: NA; j_gene: TRBJ1-5; d_gene: NA; CDR3aa: CASSQAYRNSNQPQHF; CDR3nt: TGTGCCAGCAGCCAAGCGTACAGGAATAGCAATCAGCCCCAGCATTTT
len: 11; v_gene: TRBV10-2; abundance: NA; j_gene: TRBJ2-5; d_gene: NA; CDR3aa: CASSPQETQYF; CDR3nt: TGCGCCAGCAGCCCTCAAGAGACCCAGTACTTC
len: 13; v_gene: TRBV29-1; abundance: NA; j_gene: TRBJ2-7; d_gene: NA; CDR3aa: CSVAVGVSYEQYF; CDR3nt: TGCAGCGTTGCTGTCGGAGTCTCCTACGAGCAGTACTTC
len: 16; v_gene: TRBV5-4; abundance: NA; j_gene: TRBJ1-1; d_gene: NA; CDR3aa: CASSLEGGLRNTEAFF; CDR3nt: TGTGCCAGCAGCTTGGAGGGGGGGCTTAGGAACACTGAAGCTTTCTTT
len: 13; v_gene: TRBV3-1/TRBV3-2; abundance: NA; j_gene: TRBJ1-2; d_gene: NA; CDR3aa: CASSHGQQYGYTF; CDR3nt: TGTGCCAGCAGCCATGGACAGCAGTATGGCTACACCTTC
len: 15; v_gene: TRBV19; abundance: NA; j_gene: TRBJ1-1; d_gene: NA; CDR3aa: CASSMQGGRGTEAFF; CDR3nt: TGTGCCAGTAGTATGCAGGGAGGCCGCGGGACTGAAGCTTTCTTT
len: 16; v_gene: TRBV9; abundance: NA; j_gene: TRBJ2-5; d_gene: TRBD2; CDR3aa: CASSVGSGSGLETQYF; CDR3nt: TGTGCCAGCAGCGTAGGGAGCGGGAGTGGGTTGGAGACCCAGTACTTC
len: 17; v_gene: TRBV11-2; abundance: NA; j_gene: TRBJ2-1; d_gene: TRBD2; CDR3aa: CASSASLLSGRYNEQFF; CDR3nt: TGTGCCAGCAGCGCCTCCCTTTTAAGCGGGAGATACAATGAGCAGTTCTTC
len: 17; v_gene: TRBV7-2; abundance: NA; j_gene: TRBJ2-2; d_gene: TRBD2; CDR3aa: CASSSTASGGFTGELFF; CDR3nt: TGTGCCAGCAGCTCTACCGCTAGCGGGGGGTTCACCGGGGAGCTGTTTTTT
len: 15; v_gene: TRBV28; abundance: NA; j_gene: TRBJ1-2; d_gene: NA; CDR3aa: CASMDSAGSYYGYTF; CDR3nt: TGTGCCAGCATGGACTCGGCCGGAAGCTACTATGGCTACACCTTC
len: 13; v_gene: TRBV10-3; abundance: NA; j_gene: TRBJ1-2; d_gene: TRBD1; CDR3aa: CAIKGTGKGGYTF; CDR3nt: TGTGCCATCAAGGGGACAGGGAAGGGTGGCTACACCTTC
len: 15; v_gene: TRBV7-8; abundance: NA; j_gene: TRBJ2-3; d_gene: NA; CDR3aa: CASSPQWLGTDTQYF; CDR3nt: TGTGCCAGCAGCCCCCAGTGGTTGGGCACAGATACGCAGTATTTT
len: 13; v_gene: TRBV15; abundance: few; j_gene: TRBJ2-3; d_gene: TRBD2; CDR3aa: CATTSGFTDTQYF; CDR3nt: TGTGCCACCACTAGCGGTTTCACAGATACGCAGTATTTT
len: 16; v_gene: TRBV19; abundance: few; j_gene: TRBJ2-5; d_gene: TRBD1; CDR3aa: CASSTHRRDRGETQYF; CDR3nt: TGTGCCAGTAGTACACACCGCCGGGACAGGGGAGAGACCCAGTACTTC
len: 16; v_gene: TRBV2; abundance: few; j_gene: TRBJ2-2; d_gene: TRBD2; CDR3aa: CASSAGLAGGPARLFF; CDR3nt: TGTGCCAGCAGTGCGGGACTAGCGGGAGGGCCGGCGAGGCTGTTTTTT
len: 16; v_gene: TRBV4-1; abundance: NA; j_gene: TRBJ2-7; d_gene: TRBD2; CDR3aa: CASRQEGAGVSYEQYF; CDR3nt: TGCGCCAGCAGGCAAGAAGGCGCGGGAGTGTCCTACGAGCAGTACTTC
len: 16; v_gene: TRBV3-1/TRBV3-2; abundance: NA; j_gene: TRBJ1-2; d_gene: NA; CDR3aa: CASSQGGTIPQGGYTF; CDR3nt: TGTGCCAGCAGCCAAGGAGGGACAATCCCTCAAGGTGGCTACACCTTC
len: 13; v_gene: TRBV12-3/TRBV12-4; abundance: NA; j_gene: TRBJ2-7; d_gene: NA; CDR3aa: CASSSPATYEQYF; CDR3nt: TGTGCCAGCAGTTCTCCTGCTACCTACGAGCAGTACTTC
len: 15; v_gene: TRBV5-1; abundance: NA; j_gene: TRBJ1-2; d_gene: TRBD1; CDR3aa: CASSVSEGAGAGYTF; CDR3nt: TGCGCCAGCAGCGTGTCGGAGGGGGCAGGAGCGGGCTACACCTTC
len: 15; v_gene: TRBV19; abundance: once; j_gene: TRBJ2-7; d_gene: NA; CDR3aa: CASQRTARGGYEQYF; CDR3nt: TGTGCCAGCCAGAGGACAGCGAGGGGGGGGTACGAGCAGTACTTC
len: 15; v_gene: TRBV9; abundance: NA; j_gene: TRBJ1-4; d_gene: TRBD1; CDR3aa: CASSVGTGRNEKLFF; CDR3nt: TGTGCCAGCAGCGTAGGGACAGGTCGAAATGAAAAACTGTTTTTT
len: 15; v_gene: TRBV5-8; abundance: NA; j_gene: TRBJ1-5; d_gene: TRBD1; CDR3aa: CASSSGTGAAKPQHF; CDR3nt: TGTGCCAGCAGCTCGGGGACAGGGGCTGCGAAGCCCCAGCATTTT
len: 15; v_gene: TRBV7-2; abundance: NA; j_gene: TRBJ2-2; d_gene: NA; CDR3aa: CASSVSQVNTGELFF; CDR3nt: TGTGCCAGCAGCGTGTCACAGGTTAACACCGGGGAGCTGTTTTTT
len: 14; v_gene: TRBV28; abundance: NA; j_gene: TRBJ1-6; d_gene: TRBD1; CDR3aa: CASSLRDRGSPLHF; CDR3nt: TGTGCCAGCAGTTTACGGGACAGGGGATCACCCCTCCACTTT
len: 14; v_gene: TRBV9; abundance: NA; j_gene: TRBJ2-4; d_gene: TRBD1; CDR3aa: CASSESGTGSLQYF; CDR3nt: TGTGCCAGCAGCGAGAGCGGGACAGGGTCACTCCAGTACTTC
len: 15; v_gene: TRBV18; abundance: few; j_gene: TRBJ1-1; d_gene: TRBD1; CDR3aa: CASSPPGTGASEAFF; CDR3nt: TGTGCCAGCTCACCCCCCGGGACAGGGGCTTCTGAAGCTTTCTTT
len: 16; v_gene: TRBV29-1; abundance: NA; j_gene: TRBJ1-4; d_gene: TRBD1; CDR3aa: CSAGHLQGATNEKLFF; CDR3nt: TGCAGCGCCGGACATTTACAGGGGGCAACTAATGAAAAACTGTTTTTT
len: 14; v_gene: TRBV19; abundance: NA; j_gene: TRBJ1-6; d_gene: TRBD1; CDR3aa: CASSLRQGNSPLHF; CDR3nt: TGTGCCAGTAGTCTCCGACAGGGTAATTCACCCCTCCACTTT
len: 16; v_gene: TRBV5-1; abundance: NA; j_gene: TRBJ2-1; d_gene: NA; CDR3aa: CASSLVGGQGYNEQFF; CDR3nt: TGCGCCAGCAGCTTGGTCGGGGGGCAGGGGTACAATGAGCAGTTCTTC
len: 14; v_gene: TRBV19; abundance: NA; j_gene: TRBJ1-5; d_gene: NA; CDR3aa: CAAGGRVDNQPQHF; CDR3nt: TGTGCCGCCGGGGGTCGAGTGGACAATCAGCCCCAGCATTTT
len: 16; v_gene: TRBV5-5; abundance: NA; j_gene: TRBJ2-3; d_gene: NA; CDR3aa: CASSFEQGGGTDTQYF; CDR3nt: TGTGCCAGCAGCTTCGAACAGGGTGGAGGCACAGATACGCAGTATTTT
len: 15; v_gene: TRBV28; abundance: NA; j_gene: TRBJ1-1; d_gene: NA; CDR3aa: CASRERGGLDTEAFF; CDR3nt: TGTGCCAGCAGAGAGAGGGGAGGTTTGGACACTGAAGCTTTCTTT
len: 16; v_gene: TRBV7-8; abundance: NA; j_gene: TRBJ1-6; d_gene: TRBD1; CDR3aa: CASSARGQGGNSPLHF; CDR3nt: TGTGCCAGCAGCGCAAGGGGACAGGGGGGTAATTCACCCCTCCACTTT
len: 15; v_gene: TRBV30; abundance: NA; j_gene: TRBJ1-3; d_gene: TRBD1; CDR3aa: CACETGALTGNTIYF; CDR3nt: TGTGCCTGTGAAACAGGGGCTCTAACTGGAAACACCATATATTTT
len: 15; v_gene: TRBV27; abundance: NA; j_gene: TRBJ1-5; d_gene: NA; CDR3aa: CASSLYGVSNQPQHF; CDR3nt: TGTGCCAGCAGTTTATACGGGGTAAGCAATCAGCCCCAGCATTTT
len: 14; v_gene: TRBV2; abundance: NA; j_gene: TRBJ2-3; d_gene: NA; CDR3aa: CASKDRSYTDTQYF; CDR3nt: TGTGCCAGCAAAGACAGGTCCTACACAGATACGCAGTATTTT
len: 12; v_gene: TRBV11-2; abundance: NA; j_gene: TRBJ2-1; d_gene: NA; CDR3aa: CASSLGGGPQFF; CDR3nt: TGTGCCAGCAGCTTAGGGGGGGGCCCGCAGTTCTTC
len: 16; v_gene: TRBV6-1; abundance: once; j_gene: TRBJ2-3; d_gene: NA; CDR3aa: CASSEGRVLRRDTQYF; CDR3nt: TGTGCCAGCAGTGAAGGTCGAGTTTTGCGTAGAGATACGCAGTATTTT
len: 18; v_gene: TRBV28; abundance: many; j_gene: TRBJ2-2; d_gene: NA; CDR3aa: CASSSNDLGGSNTGELFF; CDR3nt: TGTGCCAGCAGTTCTAATGACCTAGGAGGGTCGAACACCGGGGAGCTGTTTTTT
len: 16; v_gene: TRBV27; abundance: NA; j_gene: TRBJ1-5; d_gene: TRBD1; CDR3aa: CASREDRTGGLQPQHF; CDR3nt: TGTGCCAGCAGAGAAGACCGGACAGGGGGCCTTCAGCCCCAGCATTTT
len: 13; v_gene: TRBV28; abundance: NA; j_gene: TRBJ2-7; d_gene: TRBD2; CDR3aa: CASRLAGSNEQYF; CDR3nt: TGTGCCAGCAGACTAGCGGGGTCCAACGAGCAGTACTTC
len: 13; v_gene: TRBV29-1; abundance: NA; j_gene: TRBJ2-7; d_gene: TRBD1; CDR3aa: CSVDGTGLSEQYF; CDR3nt: TGCAGCGTTGACGGGACAGGGCTTTCGGAGCAGTACTTC
len: 15; v_gene: TRBV9; abundance: NA; j_gene: TRBJ1-1; d_gene: NA; CDR3aa: CASSVGVAGSTEAFF; CDR3nt: TGTGCCAGCAGCGTAGGGGTGGCGGGTAGCACTGAAGCTTTCTTT
len: 16; v_gene: TRBV14; abundance: NA; j_gene: TRBJ1-6; d_gene: NA; CDR3aa: CASSQVTGGYNSPLHF; CDR3nt: TGTGCCAGCAGCCAAGTAACTGGGGGGTATAATTCACCCCTCCACTTT
len: 15; v_gene: TRBV5-6; abundance: few; j_gene: TRBJ2-7; d_gene: TRBD2; CDR3aa: CASSFGTGGTYEQYF; CDR3nt: TGTGCCAGCAGCTTTGGGACGGGGGGGACCTACGAGCAGTACTTC
len: 16; v_gene: TRBV7-2; abundance: few; j_gene: TRBJ2-2; d_gene: NA; CDR3aa: CASSGGGGLNTGELFF; CDR3nt: TGTGCCAGCAGCGGGGGCGGCGGGTTGAACACCGGGGAGCTGTTTTTT
len: 15; v_gene: TRBV2; abundance: NA; j_gene: TRBJ2-5; d_gene: TRBD1; CDR3aa: CASSQPGQGEETQYF; CDR3nt: TGTGCCAGCAGTCAACCGGGACAGGGGGAAGAGACCCAGTACTTC
len: 15; v_gene: TRBV6-6; abundance: NA; j_gene: TRBJ1-5; d_gene: NA; CDR3aa: CASIGAPYFNQPQHF; CDR3nt: TGTGCCAGCATTGGGGCCCCCTACTTCAATCAGCCCCAGCATTTT
len: 12; v_gene: TRBV11-2; abundance: few; j_gene: TRBJ2-7; d_gene: NA; CDR3aa: CASSVPGWEQYF; CDR3nt: TGTGCCAGCAGCGTCCCAGGGTGGGAGCAGTACTTC
len: 15; v_gene: TRBV3-1/TRBV3-2; abundance: NA; j_gene: TRBJ2-1; d_gene: TRBD1; CDR3aa: CASSLRQGDYNEQFF; CDR3nt: TGTGCCAGCAGCCTGAGACAGGGGGACTACAATGAGCAGTTCTTC
len: 12; v_gene: TRBV19; abundance: NA; j_gene: TRBJ2-7; d_gene: TRBD1; CDR3aa: CASKTGIHEQYF; CDR3nt: TGTGCCAGTAAGACAGGGATCCACGAGCAGTACTTC
len: 13; v_gene: TRBV18; abundance: NA; j_gene: TRBJ2-7; d_gene: NA; CDR3aa: CASSPSGTYEQYF; CDR3nt: TGTGCCAGCTCACCGTCCGGGACCTACGAGCAGTACTTC
len: 15; v_gene: TRBV19; abundance: NA; j_gene: TRBJ1-3; d_gene: NA; CDR3aa: CASSIGRSSGNTIYF; CDR3nt: TGTGCCAGTAGTATAGGCCGGAGCTCTGGAAACACCATATATTTT
len: 15; v_gene: TRBV11-2; abundance: NA; j_gene: TRBJ2-2; d_gene: NA; CDR3aa: CATTRQGRSTGELFF; CDR3nt: TGTGCCACCACCAGGCAGGGGCGATCCACCGGGGAGCTGTTTTTT